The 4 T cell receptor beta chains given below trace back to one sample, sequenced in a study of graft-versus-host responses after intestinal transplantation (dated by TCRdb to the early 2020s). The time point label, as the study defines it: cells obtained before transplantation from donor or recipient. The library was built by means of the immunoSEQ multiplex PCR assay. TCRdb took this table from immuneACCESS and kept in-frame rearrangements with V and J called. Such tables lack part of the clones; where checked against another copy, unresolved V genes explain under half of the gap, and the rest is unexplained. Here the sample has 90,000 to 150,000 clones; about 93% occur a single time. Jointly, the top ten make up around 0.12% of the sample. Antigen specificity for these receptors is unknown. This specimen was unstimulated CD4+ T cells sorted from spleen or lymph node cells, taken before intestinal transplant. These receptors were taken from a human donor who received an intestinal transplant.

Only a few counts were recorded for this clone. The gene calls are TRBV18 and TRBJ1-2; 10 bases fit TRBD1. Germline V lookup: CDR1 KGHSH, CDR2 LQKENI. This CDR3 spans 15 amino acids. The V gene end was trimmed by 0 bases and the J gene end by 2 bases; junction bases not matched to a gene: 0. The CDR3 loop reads CASSPPGQGNYGYTF. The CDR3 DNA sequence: TGTGCCAGCTCACCACCGGGACAGGGGAACTATGGCTACACCTTC. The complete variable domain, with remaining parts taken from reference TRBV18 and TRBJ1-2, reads NAGVMQNPRHLVRRRGQEARLRCSPMKGHSHVYWYRQLPEEGLKFMVYLQKENIIDESGMPKERFSAEFPKEGPSILRIQQVVRGDSAAYFCASSPPGQGNYGYTFGSGTRLTVV.

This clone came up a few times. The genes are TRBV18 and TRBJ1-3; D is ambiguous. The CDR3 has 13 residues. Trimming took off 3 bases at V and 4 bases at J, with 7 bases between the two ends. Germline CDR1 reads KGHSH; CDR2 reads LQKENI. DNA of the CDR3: TGTGCCAGCTCACCCAACCCCGGAAACACCATATATTTT. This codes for CASSPNPGNTIYF.

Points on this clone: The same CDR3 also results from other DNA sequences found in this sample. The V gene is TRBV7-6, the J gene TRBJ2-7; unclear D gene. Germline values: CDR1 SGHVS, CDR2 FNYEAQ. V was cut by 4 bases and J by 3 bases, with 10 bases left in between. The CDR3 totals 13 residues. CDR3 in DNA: TGTGCCAGCAGCTCCGCCGGCAGCTACGAGCAGTACTTC. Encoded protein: CASSSAGSYEQYF.

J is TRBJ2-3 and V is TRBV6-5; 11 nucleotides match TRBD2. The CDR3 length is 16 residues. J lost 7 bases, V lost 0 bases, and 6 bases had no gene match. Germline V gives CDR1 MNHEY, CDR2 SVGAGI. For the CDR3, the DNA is TGTGCCAGCAGTTACTCGGGACTAGCGGCTCGGAATACGCAGTATTTT. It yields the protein CASSYSGLAARNTQYF.